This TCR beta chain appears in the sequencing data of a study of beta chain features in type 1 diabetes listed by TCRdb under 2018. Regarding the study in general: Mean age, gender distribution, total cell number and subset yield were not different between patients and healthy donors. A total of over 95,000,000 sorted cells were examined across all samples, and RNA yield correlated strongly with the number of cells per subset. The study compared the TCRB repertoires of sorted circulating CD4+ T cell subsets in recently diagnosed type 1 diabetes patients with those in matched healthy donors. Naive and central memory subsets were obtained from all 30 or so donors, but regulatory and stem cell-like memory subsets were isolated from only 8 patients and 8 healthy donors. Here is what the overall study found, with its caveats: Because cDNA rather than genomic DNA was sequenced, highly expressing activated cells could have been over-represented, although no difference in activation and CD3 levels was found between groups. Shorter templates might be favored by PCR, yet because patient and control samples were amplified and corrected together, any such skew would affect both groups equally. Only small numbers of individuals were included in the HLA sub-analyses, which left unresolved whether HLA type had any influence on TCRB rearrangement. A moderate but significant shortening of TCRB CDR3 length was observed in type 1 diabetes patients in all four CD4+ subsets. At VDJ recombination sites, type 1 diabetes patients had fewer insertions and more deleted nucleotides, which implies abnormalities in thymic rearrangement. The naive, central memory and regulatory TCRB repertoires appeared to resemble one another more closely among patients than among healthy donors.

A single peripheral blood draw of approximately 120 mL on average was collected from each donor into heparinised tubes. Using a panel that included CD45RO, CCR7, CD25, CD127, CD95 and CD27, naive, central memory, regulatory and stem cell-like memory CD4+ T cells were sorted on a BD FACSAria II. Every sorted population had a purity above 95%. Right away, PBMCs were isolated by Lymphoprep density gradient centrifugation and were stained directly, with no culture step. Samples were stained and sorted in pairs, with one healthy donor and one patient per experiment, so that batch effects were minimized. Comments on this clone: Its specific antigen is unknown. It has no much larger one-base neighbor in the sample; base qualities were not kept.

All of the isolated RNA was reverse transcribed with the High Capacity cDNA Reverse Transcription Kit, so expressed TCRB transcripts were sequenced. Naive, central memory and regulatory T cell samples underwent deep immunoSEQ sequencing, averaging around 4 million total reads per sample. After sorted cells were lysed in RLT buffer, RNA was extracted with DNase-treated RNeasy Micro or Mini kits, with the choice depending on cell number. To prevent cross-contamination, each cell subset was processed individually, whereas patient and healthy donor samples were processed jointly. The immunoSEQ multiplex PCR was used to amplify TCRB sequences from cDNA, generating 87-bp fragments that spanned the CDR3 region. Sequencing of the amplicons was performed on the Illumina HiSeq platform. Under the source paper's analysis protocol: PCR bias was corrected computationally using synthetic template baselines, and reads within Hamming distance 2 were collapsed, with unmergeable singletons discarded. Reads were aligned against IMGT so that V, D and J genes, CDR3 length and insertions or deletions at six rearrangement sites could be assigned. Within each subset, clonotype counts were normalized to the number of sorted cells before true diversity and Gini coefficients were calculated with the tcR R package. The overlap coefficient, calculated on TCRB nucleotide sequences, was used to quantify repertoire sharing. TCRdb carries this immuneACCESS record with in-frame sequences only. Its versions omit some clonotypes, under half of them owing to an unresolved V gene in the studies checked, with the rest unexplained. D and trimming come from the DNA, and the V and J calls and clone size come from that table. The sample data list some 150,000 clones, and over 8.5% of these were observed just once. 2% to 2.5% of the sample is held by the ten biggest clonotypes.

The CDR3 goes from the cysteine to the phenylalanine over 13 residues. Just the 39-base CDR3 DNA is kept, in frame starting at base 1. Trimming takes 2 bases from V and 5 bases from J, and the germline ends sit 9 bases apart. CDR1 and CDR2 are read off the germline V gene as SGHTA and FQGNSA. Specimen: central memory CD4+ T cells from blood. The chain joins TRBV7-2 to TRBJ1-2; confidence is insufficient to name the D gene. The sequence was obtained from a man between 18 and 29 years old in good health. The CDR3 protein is CASSLRREYGYTF. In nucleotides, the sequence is TGTGCCAGCAGCTTAAGACGGGAGTATGGCTACACCTTC.